Given below is one TCR beta chain in context. About 0.45 to 1 ug RNA was reverse transcribed with random hexamers. TCRdb reanalysed the immunoSEQ multiplex PCR reads using MiXCR and keeps one entry per CDR3 protein. Of 150,000 or so distinct CDR3 sequences listed, 95% to 97% were seen once; the top ten hold around 0.12%. These data originate in a study of CD8 T cells in Susac syndrome. CDR1 SEHNR and CDR2 FQNEAQ come from the germline V gene (reference sequence). CDR3 length: 12 amino acids. The V end was cut by 2 bases, the J end by 6 bases, with 7 bases between. High-throughput TCR beta sequencing covered peripheral CD8+ and CD4+ T cells.

The receptor was derived from a human donor with Susac syndrome. What was sequenced was CD4+ T cells from PBMCs. The chain links TRBV7-9 to TRBJ1-2; no definite D call. The CDR3 region has the DNA TGTGCCAGCAGCTTATCCATAGATGGCTACACCTTC. Translating gives CASSLSIDGYTF.